This entry describes one T cell receptor (delta chain). A much larger clone sits a single nucleotide away, making a read error possible. At the DNA level, this CDR3 is encoded by other sequences in the same sample as well. The data originate from a study of human gamma delta and Vdelta1 T cells. TCRdb re-processed the PCR reads using CATT. The profile shows over 1,400 delta-chain clones, around 41% of them singletons. J was trimmed by 8 bases and V by 2 bases; bases with no gene match: 24. Germline V gives CDR1 TSWWSYY, CDR2 QGS. The CDR3 has 20 residues. This TCR came from a human donor in good health. The sequencing input was Vdelta1 gamma-delta T cells from blood. This rearrangement joins TRDV1 to TRDJ1; TRDD3 matches 9 bases. The chain's CDR3 is CALGEAPGNYLLGDTGKLIF. Here the CDR3 DNA reads TGTGCTCTTGGGGAAGCACCAGGGAATTACTTACTGGGGGACACCGGAAAACTCATCTTT.